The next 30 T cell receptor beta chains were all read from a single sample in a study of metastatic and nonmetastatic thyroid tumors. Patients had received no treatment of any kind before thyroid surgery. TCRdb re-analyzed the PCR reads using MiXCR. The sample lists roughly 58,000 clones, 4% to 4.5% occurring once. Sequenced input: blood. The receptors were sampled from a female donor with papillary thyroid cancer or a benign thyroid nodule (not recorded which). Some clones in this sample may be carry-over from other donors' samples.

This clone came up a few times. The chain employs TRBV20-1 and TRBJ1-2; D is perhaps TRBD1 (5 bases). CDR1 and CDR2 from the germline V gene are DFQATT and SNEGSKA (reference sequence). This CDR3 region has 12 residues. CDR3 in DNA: TGCAGCCCCCTGGGGGTTCTCTGGGGCTACACCTTC. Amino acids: CSPLGVLWGYTF.

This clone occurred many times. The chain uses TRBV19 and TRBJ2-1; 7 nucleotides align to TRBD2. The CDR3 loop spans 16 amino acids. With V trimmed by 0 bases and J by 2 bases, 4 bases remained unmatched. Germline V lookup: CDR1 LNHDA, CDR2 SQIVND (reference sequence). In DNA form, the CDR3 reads TGTGCCAGTAGTATAGACGACGGGAGGACCTACAATGAGCAGTTCTTC. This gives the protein CASSIDDGRTYNEQFF. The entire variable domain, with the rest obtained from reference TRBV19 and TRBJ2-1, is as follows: DGGITQSPKYLFRKEGQNVTLSCEQNLNHDAMYWYRQDPGQGLRLIYYSQIVNDFQKGDIAEGYSVSREKKESFPLTVTSAQKNPTAFYLCASSIDDGRTYNEQFFGPGTRLTVL.

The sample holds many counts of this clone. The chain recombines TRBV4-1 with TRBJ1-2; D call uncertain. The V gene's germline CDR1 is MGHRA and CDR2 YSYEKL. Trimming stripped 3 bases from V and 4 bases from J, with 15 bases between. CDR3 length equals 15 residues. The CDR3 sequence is CASSHPSVRIYGYTF. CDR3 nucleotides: TGCGCCAGCAGCCACCCCTCTGTGCGAATCTATGGCTACACCTTC.

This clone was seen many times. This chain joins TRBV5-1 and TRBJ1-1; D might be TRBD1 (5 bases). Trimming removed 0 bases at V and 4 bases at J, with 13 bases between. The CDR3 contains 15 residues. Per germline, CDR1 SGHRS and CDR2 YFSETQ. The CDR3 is CASSLAGGDLTEAFF. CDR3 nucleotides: TGCGCCAGCAGCTTGGCCGGAGGGGACCTCACTGAAGCTTTCTTT.

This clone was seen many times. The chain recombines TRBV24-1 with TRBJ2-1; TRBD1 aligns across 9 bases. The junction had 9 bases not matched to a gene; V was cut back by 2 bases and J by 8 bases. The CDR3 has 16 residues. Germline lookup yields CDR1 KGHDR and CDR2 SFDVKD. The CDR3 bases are TGTGCCACCAGTGATTACGGGACAGGGAGCCTGGATGAGCAGTTCTTC. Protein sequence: CATSDYGTGSLDEQFF.

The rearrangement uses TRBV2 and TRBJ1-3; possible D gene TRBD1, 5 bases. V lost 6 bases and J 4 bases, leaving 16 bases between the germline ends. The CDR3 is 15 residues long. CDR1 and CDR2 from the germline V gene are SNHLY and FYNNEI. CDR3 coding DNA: TGTGCCAGCAGCACCCTGTACAGGTGGGGAAACACCATATATTTT. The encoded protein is CASSTLYRWGNTIYF.

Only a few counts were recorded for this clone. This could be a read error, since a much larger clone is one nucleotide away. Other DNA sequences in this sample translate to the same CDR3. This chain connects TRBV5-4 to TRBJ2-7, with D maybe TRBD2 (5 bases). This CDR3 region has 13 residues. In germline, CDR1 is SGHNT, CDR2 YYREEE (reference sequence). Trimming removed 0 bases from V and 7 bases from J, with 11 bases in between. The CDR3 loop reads CASSLGSGREQYF. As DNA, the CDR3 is TGTGCCAGCAGCTTGGGGAGTGGGAGAGAGCAGTACTTC.

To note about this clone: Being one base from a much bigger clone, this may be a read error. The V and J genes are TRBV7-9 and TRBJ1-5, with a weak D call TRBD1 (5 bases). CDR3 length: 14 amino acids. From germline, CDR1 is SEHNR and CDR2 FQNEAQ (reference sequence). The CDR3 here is CASSLQGEDHPQHF. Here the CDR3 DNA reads TGTGCCAGCAGCTTGCAGGGAGAGGATCATCCCCAGCATTTT.

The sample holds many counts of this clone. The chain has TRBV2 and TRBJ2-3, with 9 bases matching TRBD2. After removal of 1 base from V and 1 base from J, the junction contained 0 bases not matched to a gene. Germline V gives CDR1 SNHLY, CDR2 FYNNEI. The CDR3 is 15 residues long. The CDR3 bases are TGTGCCAGCAGTGAAGGACTAGCGGGCACAGATACGCAGTATTTT. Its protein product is CASSEGLAGTDTQYF.

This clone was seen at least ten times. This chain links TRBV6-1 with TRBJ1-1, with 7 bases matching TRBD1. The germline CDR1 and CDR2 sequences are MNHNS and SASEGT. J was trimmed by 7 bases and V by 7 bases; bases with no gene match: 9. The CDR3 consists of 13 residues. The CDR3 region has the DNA TGTGCCAGCATCCATAGGGGGCGAAGTGAAGCTTTCTTT. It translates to CASIHRGRSEAFF.

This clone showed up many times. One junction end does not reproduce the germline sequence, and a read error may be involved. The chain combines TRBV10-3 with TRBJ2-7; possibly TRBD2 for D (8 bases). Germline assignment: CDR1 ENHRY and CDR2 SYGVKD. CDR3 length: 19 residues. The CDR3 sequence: CAVSEGQGVVKRETYEQYF. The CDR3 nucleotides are TGTGCCGTCAGTGAGGGTCAGGGGGTCGTCAAGCGGGAGACCTACGAGCAGTACTTC.

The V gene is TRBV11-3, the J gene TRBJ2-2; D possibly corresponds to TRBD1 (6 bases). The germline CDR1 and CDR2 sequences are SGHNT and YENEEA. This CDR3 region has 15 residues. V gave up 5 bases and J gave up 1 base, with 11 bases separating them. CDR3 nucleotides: TGTGCCAGCAGCCCGTCGGGACAGAACACCGGGGAGCTGTTTTTT. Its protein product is CASSPSGQNTGELFF.

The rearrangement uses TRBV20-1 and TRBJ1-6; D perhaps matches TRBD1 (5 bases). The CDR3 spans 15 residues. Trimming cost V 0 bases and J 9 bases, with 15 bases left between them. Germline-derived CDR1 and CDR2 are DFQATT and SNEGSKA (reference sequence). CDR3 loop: CSARDLGAGSSPLHF. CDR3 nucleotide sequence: TGCAGTGCTAGAGATCTCGGGGCAGGGAGTTCACCCCTCCACTTT.

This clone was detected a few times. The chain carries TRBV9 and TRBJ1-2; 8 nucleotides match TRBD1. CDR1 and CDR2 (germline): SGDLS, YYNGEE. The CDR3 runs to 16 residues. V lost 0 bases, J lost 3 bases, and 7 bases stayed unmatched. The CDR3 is CASSVGPSGGDYGYTF. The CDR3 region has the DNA TGTGCCAGCAGCGTAGGTCCATCAGGGGGCGACTATGGCTACACCTTC.

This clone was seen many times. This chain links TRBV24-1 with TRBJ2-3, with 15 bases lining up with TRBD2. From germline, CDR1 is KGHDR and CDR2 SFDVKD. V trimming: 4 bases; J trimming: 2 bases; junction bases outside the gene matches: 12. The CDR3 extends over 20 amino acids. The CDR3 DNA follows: TGTGCCACCAGTGACTCCACCACCGGGACTAGCGGGAGGCCCACAGATACGCAGTATTTT. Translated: CATSDSTTGTSGRPTDTQYF.

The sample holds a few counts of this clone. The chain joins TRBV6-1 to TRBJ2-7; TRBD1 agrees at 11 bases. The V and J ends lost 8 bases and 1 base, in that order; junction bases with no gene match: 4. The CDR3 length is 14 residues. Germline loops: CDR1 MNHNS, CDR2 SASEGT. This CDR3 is CASDRDRGSYEQYF. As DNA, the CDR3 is TGTGCCAGCGACCGGGACAGGGGGTCCTACGAGCAGTACTTC.

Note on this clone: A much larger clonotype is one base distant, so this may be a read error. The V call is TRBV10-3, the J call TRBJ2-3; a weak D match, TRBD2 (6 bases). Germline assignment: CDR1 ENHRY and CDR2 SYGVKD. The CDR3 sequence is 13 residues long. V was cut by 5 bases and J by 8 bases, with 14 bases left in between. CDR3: CAISPPEGGTQYF. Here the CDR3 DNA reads TGTGCCATCAGTCCTCCTGAGGGAGGTACGCAGTATTTT.

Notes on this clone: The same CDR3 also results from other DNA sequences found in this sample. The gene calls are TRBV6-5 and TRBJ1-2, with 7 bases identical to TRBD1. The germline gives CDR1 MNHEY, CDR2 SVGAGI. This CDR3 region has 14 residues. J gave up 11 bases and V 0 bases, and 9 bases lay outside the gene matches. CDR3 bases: TGTGCCAGCAGTTACTCGAGGACAGGTGCTGGTTACACCTTC. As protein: CASSYSRTGAGYTF.

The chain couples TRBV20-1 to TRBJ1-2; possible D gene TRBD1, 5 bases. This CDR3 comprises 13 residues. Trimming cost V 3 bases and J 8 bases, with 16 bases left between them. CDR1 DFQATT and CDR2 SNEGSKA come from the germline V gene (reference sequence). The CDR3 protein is CSASRGGVRGYTF. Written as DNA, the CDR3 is TGCAGTGCTAGCCGGGGGGGGGTGAGGGGCTACACCTTC.

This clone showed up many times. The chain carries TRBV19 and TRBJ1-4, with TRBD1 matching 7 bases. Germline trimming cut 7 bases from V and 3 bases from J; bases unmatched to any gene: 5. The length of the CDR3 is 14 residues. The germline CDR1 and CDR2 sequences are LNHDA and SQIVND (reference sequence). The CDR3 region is CASNNQGANEKLFF. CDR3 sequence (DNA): TGTGCCAGTAACAACCAGGGGGCTAATGAAAAACTGTTTTTT.

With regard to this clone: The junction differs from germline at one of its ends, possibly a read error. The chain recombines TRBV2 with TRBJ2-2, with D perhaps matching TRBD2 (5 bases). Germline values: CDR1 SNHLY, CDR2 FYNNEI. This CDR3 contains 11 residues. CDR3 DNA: TGTGCCAGCATCCTTTCCGGGGAGCTTTTTTTT. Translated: CASILSGELFF. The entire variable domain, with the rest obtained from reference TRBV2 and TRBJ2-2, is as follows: EPEVTQTPSHQVTQMGQEVILRCVPISNHLYFYWYRQILGQKVEFLVSFYNNEISEKSEIFDDQFSVERPDGSNFTLKIRSTKLEDSAMYFCASILSGELFFGEGSRLTVL.

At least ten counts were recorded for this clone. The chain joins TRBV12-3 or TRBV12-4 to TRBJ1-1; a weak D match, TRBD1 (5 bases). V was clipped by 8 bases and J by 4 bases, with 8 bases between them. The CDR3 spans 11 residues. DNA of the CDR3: TGTGCCAGCGCCCAGGGCACTGAAGCTTTCTTT. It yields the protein CASAQGTEAFF.

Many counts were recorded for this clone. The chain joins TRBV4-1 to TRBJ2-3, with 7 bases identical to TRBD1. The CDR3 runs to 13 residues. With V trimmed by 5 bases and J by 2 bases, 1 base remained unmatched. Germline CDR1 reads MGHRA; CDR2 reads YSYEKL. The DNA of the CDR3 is TGCGCCAGCAGCGGGACAGTCACAGATACGCAGTATTTT. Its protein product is CASSGTVTDTQYF.

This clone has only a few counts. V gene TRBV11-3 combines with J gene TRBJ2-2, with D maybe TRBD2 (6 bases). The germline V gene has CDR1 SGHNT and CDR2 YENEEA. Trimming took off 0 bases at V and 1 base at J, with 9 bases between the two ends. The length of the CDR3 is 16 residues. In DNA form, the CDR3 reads TGTGCCAGCAGCTTAGAGATAGCGGAGAACACCGGGGAGCTGTTTTTT. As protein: CASSLEIAENTGELFF.

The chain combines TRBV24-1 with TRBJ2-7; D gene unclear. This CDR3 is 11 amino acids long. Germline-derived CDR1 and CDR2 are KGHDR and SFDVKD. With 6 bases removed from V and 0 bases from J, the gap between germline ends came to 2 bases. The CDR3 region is CATSISYEQYF. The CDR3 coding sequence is TGTGCCACCAGTATCTCCTACGAGCAGTACTTC.

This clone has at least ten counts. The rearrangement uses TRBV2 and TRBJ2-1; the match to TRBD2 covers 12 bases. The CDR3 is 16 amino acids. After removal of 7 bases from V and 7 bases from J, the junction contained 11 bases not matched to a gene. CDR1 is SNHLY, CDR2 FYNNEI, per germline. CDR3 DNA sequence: TGTGCCAGCACCGCCACACTAGCGGGAGGAGGTAATGAGCAGTTCTTC. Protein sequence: CASTATLAGGGNEQFF.

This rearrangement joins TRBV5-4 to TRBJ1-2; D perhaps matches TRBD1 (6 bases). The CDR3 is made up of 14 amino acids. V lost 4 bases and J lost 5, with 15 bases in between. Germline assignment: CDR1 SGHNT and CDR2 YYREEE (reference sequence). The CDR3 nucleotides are TGTGCCAGCAGCCCCGGGCAGGGGAAATATGGCTACACCTTC. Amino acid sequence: CASSPGQGKYGYTF.

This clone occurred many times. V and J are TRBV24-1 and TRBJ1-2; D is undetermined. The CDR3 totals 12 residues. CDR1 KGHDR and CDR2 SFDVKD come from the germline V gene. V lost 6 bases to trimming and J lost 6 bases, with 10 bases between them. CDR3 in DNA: TGTGCCACCAGTCCGAGGGCTGATGGCTACACCTTC. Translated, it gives CATSPRADGYTF.

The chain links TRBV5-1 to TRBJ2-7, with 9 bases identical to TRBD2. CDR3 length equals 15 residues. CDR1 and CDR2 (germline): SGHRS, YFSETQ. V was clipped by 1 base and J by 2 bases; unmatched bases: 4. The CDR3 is CASSLNAGGPYEQYF. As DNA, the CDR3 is TGCGCCAGCAGCTTGAATGCGGGAGGGCCCTACGAGCAGTACTTC.

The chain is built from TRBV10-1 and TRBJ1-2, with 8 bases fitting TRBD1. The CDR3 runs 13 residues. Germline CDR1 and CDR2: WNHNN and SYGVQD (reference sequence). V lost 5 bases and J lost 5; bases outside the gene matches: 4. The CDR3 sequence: CASSLDRAYGYTF. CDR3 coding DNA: TGCGCCAGCAGTTTGGACAGGGCGTATGGCTACACCTTC.